The 10 T cell receptor beta chains given below trace back to one sample, sequenced in a study of memory B cells and T cells in multiple sclerosis. After stimulus-free culture, autoproliferating CFSE-dim and non-proliferating CFSE-high T cells were sequenced separately. Replicate wells were pooled after around seven days of stimulus-free culture of 45 million to 50 million CFSE-labeled PBMCs. Clones were sequenced by immunoSEQ multiplex PCR, and TCRdb holds only the in-frame ones, with some missing. Among about 32,000 clones listed, more than 75% were seen once. Antigens of these TCRs are unknown. Sequenced input: PBMCs from blood kept in culture. The receptors were sampled from a human donor with multiple sclerosis.

This rearrangement joins TRBV5-4 to TRBJ1-2; no clear D gene. The CDR3 length is 13 residues. Looked up from germline, CDR1 is SGHNT and CDR2 is YYREEE (reference sequence). Trimming cost V 4 bases and J 6 bases, with 13 bases left between them. CDR3: CASSPGPPDGYTF. For the CDR3, the DNA is TGTGCCAGCAGCCCCGGCCCCCCGGATGGCTACACCTTC. The whole variable domain, filled in from reference TRBV5-4 and TRBJ1-2, reads ETGVTQSPTHLIKTRGQQVTLRCSSQSGHNTVSWYQQALGQGPQFIFQYYREEENGRGNFPPRFSGLQFPNYSSELNVNALELDDSALYLCASSPGPPDGYTFGSGTRLTVV.

The chain has TRBV4-1 and TRBJ1-1; D may be TRBD1 (5 bases). This CDR3 is 15 amino acids long. The V end was cut by 1 base, the J end by 0 bases, with 9 bases between. Germline V gives CDR1 MGHRA, CDR2 YSYEKL. CDR3 coding DNA: TGCGCCAGCAGCCAAGCCGGGGGGATGAACACTGAAGCTTTCTTT. This gives the protein CASSQAGGMNTEAFF.

V and J are TRBV12-5 and TRBJ2-3; 7 bases match TRBD2. CDR3 length equals 15 residues. Losses at the gene ends were 2 bases for V and 3 bases for J; bases not matched to a gene: 5. CDR1 is LGHNT and CDR2 is FRNRAP in the germline V gene. CDR3 protein: CASGLSREGTDTQYF. DNA of the CDR3: TGTGCTAGTGGTTTGTCCAGGGAGGGGACAGATACGCAGTATTTT.

The genes are TRBV28 and TRBJ1-1; D gene unclear. V was trimmed by 2 bases and J by 2 bases, leaving 3 bases between them. Germline lookup yields CDR1 MDHEN and CDR2 SYDVKM. CDR3 length equals 12 residues. The CDR3 is CASSLRNTEAFF. For the CDR3, the DNA is TGTGCCAGCAGTTTACGTAACACTGAAGCTTTCTTT.

The V gene is TRBV5-1, the J gene TRBJ2-7; no clear D gene. Between the trimmed V and J ends, which lost 0 bases and 2 bases, there was a span of 6 bases. The length of the CDR3 is 13 residues. Looked up from germline, CDR1 is SGHRS and CDR2 is YFSETQ. In DNA, the CDR3 is TGCGCCAGCAGCTTGGGATCTACCTACGAGCAGTACTTC. Translation: CASSLGSTYEQYF.

This clone was observed a few times. This chain joins TRBV7-8 and TRBJ2-7, with D tentatively TRBD2 (5 bases). The CDR3 covers 13 residues. Trimming cost V 2 bases and J 6 bases, with 11 bases left between them. The germline V gene has CDR1 SGHVS and CDR2 FQNEAQ. CDR3 in amino acids: CASSLSQSGEQYF. In DNA form, the CDR3 reads TGTGCCAGCAGCTTATCGCAAAGCGGCGAGCAGTACTTC.

This sequence joins TRBV6-4 and TRBJ2-2, with a tentative D call TRBD1 (5 bases). This CDR3 is 13 amino acids long. CDR1 and CDR2 (germline): MRHNA, SNTAGT. Trimming left V 5 bases short and J 4 bases short, with 8 bases between. CDR3 coding DNA: TGTGCCAGCAGTCCCCAGGGCACCGGGGAGCTGTTTTTT. It yields the protein CASSPQGTGELFF.

V usage is TRBV7-6 and J usage is TRBJ2-7; 9 bases are shared with TRBD1. The CDR3 length is 13 residues. Germline V gives CDR1 SGHVS, CDR2 FNYEAQ. The V and J ends lost 9 bases and 2 bases, in that order; junction bases with no gene match: 5. CDR3 loop: CASTGTGPYEQYF. CDR3 nucleotides: TGTGCCAGTACCGGGACAGGGCCCTACGAGCAGTACTTC.

CDR3 sequence (DNA): TGTGCCTGGAGCGGGACTAGCGGGAGCTGGGATACGCAGTATTTT. It is translated as CAWSGTSGSWDTQYF. The chain carries TRBV30 and TRBJ2-3, with TRBD2 identical over 14 bases. V trimming: 3 bases; J trimming: 6 bases; junction bases outside the gene matches: 5. This CDR3 region has 15 residues. The germline CDR1 and CDR2 sequences are GTSNPN and SVGIG (reference sequence).

The rearrangement uses TRBV5-1 and TRBJ1-1, with D perhaps matching TRBD1 (6 bases). Germline CDR1 and CDR2: SGHRS and YFSETQ. Trimming removed 5 bases at V and 6 bases at J, with 17 bases between. This CDR3 has 14 residues. For the CDR3, the DNA is TGCGCCAGCAGATGGACAGACGGAACTCCTGAAGCTTTCTTT. It is translated as CASRWTDGTPEAFF.